This T cell receptor (beta chain) was found in a study of human T cells and chemical hapten exposure. From the RACE reads, TCRdb called clonotypes with MiXCR, one entry per CDR3 protein. The sample carries approximately 81,000 distinct CDR3 sequences, 8.6% recorded once. This clonotype showed up many times. The germline V and J ends were trimmed by 0 bases and 3 bases, with 12 bases remaining between them. Per germline, CDR1 LGHNA and CDR2 YSLEER. CDR3 size: 16 residues. Specified time point: healthy volunteer bleed at 6 weeks. The starting material, unfractionated whole blood, was used for total RNA extraction.

The receptor was derived from a male donor in good health. Some clones in this sample may be carry-over from other donors' samples. Material: whole blood. The rearrangement joins TRBV4-3 to TRBJ2-4, with D possibly matching TRBD2 (7 bases). This CDR3 reads CASSQDRGGVKNIQYF. CDR3 nucleotides: TGCGCCAGCAGCCAAGACAGGGGAGGGGTCAAAAACATTCAGTACTTC.